The subject of this entry is one T cell receptor (beta chain). The antigen remains undetermined. TCRdb passed the reads through MiXCR, listing each CDR3 protein once. This table has fewer than 650,000 distinct CDR3 sequences, around 40% appearing once. The CDR3 extends over 13 amino acids. The germline CDR1 and CDR2 sequences are SGHTA and FQGNSA. V was trimmed by 3 bases and J by 7 bases, leaving 9 bases between them. This sample stems from a study of T cell repertoires in cytomegalovirus infection. Study in general: CMV epitopes that were recently identified and HLA-C-restricted were used alongside well-studied HLA-B-restricted ones. The public TCR beta signatures pointed to both CMV infection and matching HLA type.

General study results and limits: Dominating the ex vivo response were HLA-C-restricted CMV-specific TCR beta clonotypes.

Specimen: cultured PBMCs, collected from culture after CMV antigen stimulation. The chain recombines TRBV7-2 with TRBJ2-2; D gene uncertain. This receptor was obtained from a human donor in good health (CMV status not recorded). Some clones in this sample may be carry-over from other donors' samples. The CDR3, as DNA: TGTGCCAGCAGCTTGACTTTAGACGGGGAGCTGTTTTTT. As protein: CASSLTLDGELFF.